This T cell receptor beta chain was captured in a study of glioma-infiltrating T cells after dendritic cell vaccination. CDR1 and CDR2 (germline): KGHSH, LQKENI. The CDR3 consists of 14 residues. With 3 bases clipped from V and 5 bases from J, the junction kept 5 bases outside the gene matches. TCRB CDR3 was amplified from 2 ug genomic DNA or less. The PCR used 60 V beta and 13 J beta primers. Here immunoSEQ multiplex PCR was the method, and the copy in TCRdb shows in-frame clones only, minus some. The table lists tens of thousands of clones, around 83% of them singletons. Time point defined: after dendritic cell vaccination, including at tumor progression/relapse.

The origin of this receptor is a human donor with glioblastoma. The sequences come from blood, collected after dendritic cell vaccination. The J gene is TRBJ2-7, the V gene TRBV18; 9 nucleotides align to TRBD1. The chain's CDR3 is CASSPRTGAHEQYF. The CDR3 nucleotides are TGTGCCAGCTCACCTCGGACAGGGGCCCACGAGCAGTACTTC.